The T cell receptor (beta chain) under discussion was sequenced for a study of shared clonotypes between healthy human individuals. General study findings and limits: Only blood samples were collected, and tissue repertoires likely differ.

Concerning this clone itself: Its antigen is unidentified.

Genomic DNA per cell subset filled all wells of several immunoSEQ plates. A roughly 200 ng quantity of DNA, roughly 32,000 T cell genomes, went into the sorted-subset replicate PCRs. Sequenced by immunoSEQ multiplex PCR; TCRdb stores in-frame clones only, minus some. Among over 2 million clones listed, 92% were seen once. Germline V CDR1 and CDR2: MDHEN, SYDVKM. J was trimmed by 1 base and V by 6 bases; bases with no gene match: 2. CDR3 size: 14 residues. This TCR derives from a man aged 18 to 29 in good health. Some clones in this sample may be carry-over from other donors' samples. Sequencing input: naive CD4+ T cells from PBMCs. Subset noted: CD45RA+ positively selected. This chain links TRBV28 with TRBJ2-1; 8 positions match TRBD2. Here the CDR3 reads CASSQRESYNEQFF. CDR3 in DNA: TGTGCCAGCAGCCAGCGGGAGTCCTACAATGAGCAGTTCTTC.